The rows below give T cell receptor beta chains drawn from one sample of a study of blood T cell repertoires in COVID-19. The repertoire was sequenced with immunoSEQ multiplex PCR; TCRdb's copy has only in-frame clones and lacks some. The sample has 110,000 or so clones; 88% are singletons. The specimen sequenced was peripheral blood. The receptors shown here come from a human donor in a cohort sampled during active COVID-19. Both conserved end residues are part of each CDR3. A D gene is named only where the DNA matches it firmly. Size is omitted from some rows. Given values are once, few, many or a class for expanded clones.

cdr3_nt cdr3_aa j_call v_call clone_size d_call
TGTGCCAGTAGGCGATTCCGGGACAGGGGGCCACTCAATGAGCAGTTCTTC CASRRFRDRGPLNEQFF TRBJ2-1 TRBV19 once TRBD1
TGTGCCAGCAGCTTGCACAGGGACCCCCCCTACAATGAGCAGTTCTTC CASSLHRDPPYNEQFF TRBJ2-1 TRBV11-2 . .
TGTGCCAGCAGTGTAGGGACAGGGATTAGCACAGATACGCAGTATTTT CASSVGTGISTDTQYF TRBJ2-3 TRBV6-1 . TRBD1
TGCGCCAGCAGCCCCGCCGGGTTGGTTGAGACCCAGTACTTC CASSPAGLVETQYF TRBJ2-5 TRBV4-1 . .
TGTGCCACCAGTGATTGGTGGGGCGAAAAACTGTTTTTT CATSDWWGEKLFF TRBJ1-4 TRBV24-1 . .
TGTGCCAGCAGCCGTGGACAGGTCAATGAGCAGTTCTTC CASSRGQVNEQFF TRBJ2-1 TRBV3-1/TRBV3-2 . TRBD1
TGCGCCAGCAGCTTGGCCCCAGGGGCCAACGAGCAGTACTTC CASSLAPGANEQYF TRBJ2-7 TRBV5-1 . .
TGTGCCAGCAGCGAGAGATCGGGTCCCTACATCACCGGGGAGCTGTTTTTT CASSERSGPYITGELFF TRBJ2-2 TRBV28 . .
TGTGCCTGGAAGGTCGGGGGGTCCTACGAGCAGTACTTC CAWKVGGSYEQYF TRBJ2-7 TRBV30 . TRBD2
TGTGCCTGGAGTACCGGGACAGGGGAGGAAAAACTGTTTTTT CAWSTGTGEEKLFF TRBJ1-4 TRBV30 . TRBD1
TGTGCCAGCAGCACCAACCGACAGGGGGTTTATGGCTACACCTTC CASSTNRQGVYGYTF TRBJ1-2 TRBV5-6 few TRBD1
TGTGCCAGCAGGCTGAGCCCCCCCGGGACAGCCCGCAATCAGCCCCAGCATTTT CASRLSPPGTARNQPQHF TRBJ1-5 TRBV2 . TRBD1
TGCGCCAGCAGCTCCGAACCCAGGGGGGAGTACACTGAAGCTTTCTTT CASSSEPRGEYTEAFF TRBJ1-1 TRBV5-1 few TRBD1
TGTGCCAGCAGCTTAAACGGGGGACGGGGCGAGCAGTACTTC CASSLNGGRGEQYF TRBJ2-7 TRBV7-9 . .
TGTGCCAGCTCGGGTCAGGTACTAGCGGGATCTGGGGCCAACGTCCTGACTTTC CASSGQVLAGSGANVLTF TRBJ2-6 TRBV19 once TRBD2
TGTGCCAGCAGCTTAATAGGGACAGGGGACGGCCAAGAGACCCAGTACTTC CASSLIGTGDGQETQYF TRBJ2-5 TRBV7-9 once TRBD1
TGCGCCAGCAGCTTGGATGGCGGGGATAACACTGAAGCTTTCTTT CASSLDGGDNTEAFF TRBJ1-1 TRBV5-1 . .
TGTGCCAGCAGTCCCGGGACAAGTGCCCTTAAGCAGTTCTTC CASSPGTSALKQFF TRBJ2-1 TRBV6-5 . .
TGTGCCAGCAGTTACTCCAGGAGGGACACCATATATTTT CASSYSRRDTIYF TRBJ1-3 TRBV6-6 . .
TGTGCCAGCAGCCGGACACCAGGGGCCCGTTTCGATGAGCAGTTCTTC CASSRTPGARFDEQFF TRBJ2-1 TRBV3-1/TRBV3-2 . .
TGCGCCAGCAGCCAAGATATGGGGCCTCGGGGGAGCACAGATACGCAGTATTTT CASSQDMGPRGSTDTQYF TRBJ2-3 TRBV4-1 . .
TGTGCCAGCAGCGTAGGGGGAGCGGGGGGCCAAGATACGCAGTATTTT CASSVGGAGGQDTQYF TRBJ2-3 TRBV9 once TRBD2
TGTGCCAGCTCACCCCCCCTCTCTGGAAACACCATATATTTT CASSPPLSGNTIYF TRBJ1-3 TRBV18 . .
TGTGCCAGTAGTATGGGCAGAAACAATGAGCAGTTCTTC CASSMGRNNEQFF TRBJ2-1 TRBV19 . .
TGTGCCAGAAGCTTGTGTTTATCAGTACCCCTCCACTTT CARSLCLSVPLHF TRBJ1-6 TRBV5-3 . .
TGTGCCAGCTCTCTATCGACCCCGACAGTGAACACTGAAGCTTTCTTT CASSLSTPTVNTEAFF TRBJ1-1 TRBV18 . .
TGTGCCAGCAGCTTAGGTTGGCAGGGTGCTGGAAACACCATATATTTT CASSLGWQGAGNTIYF TRBJ1-3 TRBV7-2 . .
TGTGCCAGCAGCTCTCGGACTAGCGGGGGGTTCGAGCAGTACTTC CASSSRTSGGFEQYF TRBJ2-7 TRBV7-2 . TRBD2
TGTGCCACCCTCGGAGCCGAGGGTAGCGTAGCTTTCTTT CATLGAEGSVAFF TRBJ1-1 TRBV27 . .
TGTGCCAGCAGCTTAGCGACTAGCGGCACAGATACGCAGTATTTT CASSLATSGTDTQYF TRBJ2-3 TRBV7-9 . TRBD2
TGCAGCGTTGATAAGGGAGTCATGAGGACCGGGGAGCTGTTTTTT CSVDKGVMRTGELFF TRBJ2-2 TRBV29-1 . .
TGTGCCAGCAGCACTTTTCTAGCGGGACCTAGCACAGATACGCAGTATTTT CASSTFLAGPSTDTQYF TRBJ2-3 TRBV7-9 . TRBD2
TGTGCCAGTAGTAGAGTAGGGAGCTACCAGCACTATGGCTACACCTTC CASSRVGSYQHYGYTF TRBJ1-2 TRBV19 . .
TGCGCCAGCAGCCAAGGTTGGGGGGACGAGCAGTACTTC CASSQGWGDEQYF TRBJ2-7 TRBV4-1 once .
TGCGCCAGCAGCTCCTTCTCTGGAAACACCATATATTTT CASSSFSGNTIYF TRBJ1-3 TRBV5-1 few .
TGTGCCAGCAGTGAGACAGTCACTGGGGCCAACGTCCTGACTTTC CASSETVTGANVLTF TRBJ2-6 TRBV6-1 . .
TGTGCCAGCAGCCAAAAAGCCGGGTTTGCCCAGCATTTT CASSQKAGFAQHF TRBJ1-5 TRBV3-1/TRBV3-2 . .
TGTGCCAGCTCACCGAGGGTTAACACTGAAGCTTTCTTT CASSPRVNTEAFF TRBJ1-1 TRBV18 . .
TGTGCCAGCAGCCAAGATCGGGCACAGGGTGGGGGAAACACCATATATTTT CASSQDRAQGGGNTIYF TRBJ1-3 TRBV3-1/TRBV3-2 . .
TGTGCCAGCAGCCAAGATCCAGGACACAGTCACTACAATGGCTACACCTTC CASSQDPGHSHYNGYTF TRBJ1-2 TRBV3-1/TRBV3-2 . .